This TCR beta chain was recorded in a study of control samples from healthy donors and cancer patients. TCRdb's copy holds only in-frame clones and misses some; the assay was immunoSEQ multiplex PCR. The profile shows about 190,000 clones, roughly nine tenths of them singletons. The sample was blood. This receptor was identified in a man between 25 and 39 years old in good health.

The CDR3 DNA reads TGCGCCAGCAGCCAAGGTGCAGGGTTAAGCTACGAGCAGTACTTC. Its translation: CASSQGAGLSYEQYF. This chain links TRBV4-1 with TRBJ2-7, with D tentatively TRBD1 (5 bases). Germline V gene lookup returns CDR1 MGHRA and CDR2 YSYEKL. V dropped 1 base and J dropped 3 bases, with 13 bases sitting between them. This CDR3 comprises 15 residues.